The rows below give T cell receptor beta chains drawn from one sample of a study of blood T cell repertoires in COVID-19. Data came from immunoSEQ multiplex PCR; TCRdb stores just in-frame clones and leaves some out. The table has about 55,000 clones, approximately 84% seen once; the top ten hold more than 13%. The material sequenced was peripheral blood. These receptors were collected from a human donor in a cohort sampled during active COVID-19. Both conserved end residues are part of each CDR3. A D gene is named only where the DNA matches it firmly. Some rows mark clone size as missing; the rest say once, few, many or name a class of expanded clone.

abundance: .; j_gene: TRBJ2-1; v_gene: TRBV6-6; d_gene: TRBD2; CDR3nt: TGTGCCACCTACTCCGGGACTAGCGGCTCCAATGAGCAGTTCTTC; CDR3aa: CATYSGTSGSNEQFF
abundance: .; j_gene: TRBJ2-2; v_gene: TRBV5-1; d_gene: .; CDR3nt: TGCGCCAGCAGCTTGGCCCACACGTCGGGCGGGGAGCTGTTTTTT; CDR3aa: CASSLAHTSGGELFF
abundance: few; j_gene: TRBJ1-5; v_gene: TRBV6-6; d_gene: .; CDR3nt: TGTGCCAGTACAGGGTTTAACCAGCCCCAGCATTTT; CDR3aa: CASTGFNQPQHF
abundance: .; j_gene: TRBJ2-1; v_gene: TRBV4-1; d_gene: TRBD1; CDR3nt: TGCGCCAGCAGCCAAGGGACGAGGGTGACAGGGGACGGTGAGCAGTTCTTC; CDR3aa: CASSQGTRVTGDGEQFF
abundance: few; j_gene: TRBJ2-7; v_gene: TRBV27; d_gene: TRBD2; CDR3nt: TGTGCCAGCAGTCTGCCGGACGGGGGGAGCGAGCAGTACTTC; CDR3aa: CASSLPDGGSEQYF
abundance: .; j_gene: TRBJ2-3; v_gene: TRBV24-1; d_gene: TRBD2; CDR3nt: TGTGCCACCAGTGAAGTCGGAGCGGGAATGGATACGCAGTATTTT; CDR3aa: CATSEVGAGMDTQYF
abundance: medium-sized; j_gene: TRBJ2-1; v_gene: TRBV5-5; d_gene: TRBD2; CDR3nt: TGTGCCAGCAGTCCGCAGCGGGAGGTCTTGGATGAGCAGTTCTTC; CDR3aa: CASSPQREVLDEQFF
abundance: once; j_gene: TRBJ2-7; v_gene: TRBV10-2; d_gene: .; CDR3nt: TGCGCCAGCGGAATAACAGGGTACGAGCAGTACTTC; CDR3aa: CASGITGYEQYF
abundance: .; j_gene: TRBJ2-2; v_gene: TRBV7-9; d_gene: TRBD1; CDR3nt: TGTGCCAGCACCTTGCACGGCACAGGGGGGACCGGGGAGCTGTTTTTT; CDR3aa: CASTLHGTGGTGELFF
abundance: .; j_gene: TRBJ1-5; v_gene: TRBV19; d_gene: TRBD1; CDR3nt: TGTGCCAGTAGTATGGGGGAGTTAGGGGGCGGTCAGCCCCAGCATTTT; CDR3aa: CASSMGELGGGQPQHF
abundance: .; j_gene: TRBJ1-1; v_gene: TRBV5-8; d_gene: TRBD1; CDR3nt: TGTGCCAGCAGCTTGGCGAAGGGGGCTCTAGGCGTCGCTTTCTTT; CDR3aa: CASSLAKGALGVAFF
abundance: .; j_gene: TRBJ1-1; v_gene: TRBV29-1; d_gene: TRBD1; CDR3nt: TGCAGCGTTAAGCTCCCGACAGGGGGAAGCACTGAAGCTTTCTTT; CDR3aa: CSVKLPTGGSTEAFF
abundance: .; j_gene: TRBJ1-2; v_gene: TRBV7-9; d_gene: TRBD1; CDR3nt: TGTGCCAGCAGCCAAGGGGGCAGGTCTGACTATGGCTACACCTTC; CDR3aa: CASSQGGRSDYGYTF
abundance: .; j_gene: TRBJ1-2; v_gene: TRBV7-2; d_gene: TRBD1; CDR3nt: TGTGCCAGCAGCTTAGACCGGGACAGGGTTTTGAGAGGCTACACCTTC; CDR3aa: CASSLDRDRVLRGYTF
abundance: .; j_gene: TRBJ2-7; v_gene: TRBV5-1; d_gene: TRBD1; CDR3nt: TGCGCCAGCAGCCCCGCCGGGACAGGGGTTATGCGGAGTAACTACGAGCAGTACTTC; CDR3aa: CASSPAGTGVMRSNYEQYF
abundance: .; j_gene: TRBJ1-1; v_gene: TRBV9; d_gene: TRBD1; CDR3nt: TGTGCCAGCAGCGCTCGACAGGGTGGCACTGAAGCTTTCTTT; CDR3aa: CASSARQGGTEAFF
abundance: .; j_gene: TRBJ2-4; v_gene: TRBV7-2; d_gene: TRBD2; CDR3nt: TGTGCCAGCAGCTACACTAGCGGGGGGAACATTCAGTACTTC; CDR3aa: CASSYTSGGNIQYF
abundance: .; j_gene: TRBJ2-3; v_gene: TRBV3-1/TRBV3-2; d_gene: .; CDR3nt: TGTGCCAGCGGGCTCCCCCGTACGCAGTATTTT; CDR3aa: CASGLPRTQYF
abundance: .; j_gene: TRBJ1-5; v_gene: TRBV28; d_gene: .; CDR3nt: TGTGCCAGCAGTTACGGGGGTCGCAATCAGCCCCAGCATTTT; CDR3aa: CASSYGGRNQPQHF
abundance: .; j_gene: TRBJ2-7; v_gene: TRBV4-3; d_gene: .; CDR3nt: TGCGCCAGCAGCCAAGATAGTAGGGGGGGCGAGCAGTACTTC; CDR3aa: CASSQDSRGGEQYF
abundance: .; j_gene: TRBJ2-2; v_gene: TRBV2; d_gene: TRBD2; CDR3nt: TGTGCCAGCAAAAGGGACGGGGGGGCCACCGGGGAGCTGTTTTTT; CDR3aa: CASKRDGGATGELFF
abundance: .; j_gene: TRBJ2-5; v_gene: TRBV19; d_gene: TRBD2; CDR3nt: TGTGCCAGTAGCCCAACTAGCGGGGGACAAGAGACCCAGTACTTC; CDR3aa: CASSPTSGGQETQYF
abundance: .; j_gene: TRBJ2-2; v_gene: TRBV2; d_gene: .; CDR3nt: TGTGCCAGCAGGAAGGGACAAGTCACCGGGGAGCTGTTTTTT; CDR3aa: CASRKGQVTGELFF
abundance: .; j_gene: TRBJ1-2; v_gene: TRBV2; d_gene: TRBD1; CDR3nt: TGTGCCAGCGGGACAGGGAGGGGCTACACCTTC; CDR3aa: CASGTGRGYTF
abundance: .; j_gene: TRBJ2-7; v_gene: TRBV5-5; d_gene: TRBD1; CDR3nt: TGTGCCAGCAGCTCGGACAGGTCCTACGAGCAGTACTTC; CDR3aa: CASSSDRSYEQYF
abundance: .; j_gene: TRBJ2-3; v_gene: TRBV9; d_gene: .; CDR3nt: TGTGCCAGCAGCGTAAAAGCGCTAAGCACAGATACGCAGTATTTT; CDR3aa: CASSVKALSTDTQYF
abundance: .; j_gene: TRBJ1-6; v_gene: TRBV2; d_gene: TRBD1; CDR3nt: TGTGCCAGCAGACAAACCAGGGGGAATAATTCACCCCTCCACTTT; CDR3aa: CASRQTRGNNSPLHF
abundance: .; j_gene: TRBJ1-3; v_gene: TRBV2; d_gene: .; CDR3nt: TGTGCCAGCAGTGGGACAGCTGGAAACACCATATATTTT; CDR3aa: CASSGTAGNTIYF
abundance: .; j_gene: TRBJ2-7; v_gene: TRBV5-1; d_gene: .; CDR3nt: TGCGCCAGCAGCTTGGCGGGGGAAACAGGCGAGCAGTACTTC; CDR3aa: CASSLAGETGEQYF
abundance: .; j_gene: TRBJ1-5; v_gene: TRBV19; d_gene: .; CDR3nt: TGTGCCAGTACCTCAGGGGCGGGTCAGCCCCAGCATTTT; CDR3aa: CASTSGAGQPQHF
abundance: .; j_gene: TRBJ2-3; v_gene: TRBV7-9; d_gene: .; CDR3nt: TGTGCCAGCAGCCTGGGGGGAGGAACCCGCACAGATACGCAGTATTTT; CDR3aa: CASSLGGGTRTDTQYF
abundance: .; j_gene: TRBJ1-1; v_gene: TRBV9; d_gene: TRBD1; CDR3nt: TGTGCCAGCAGCCAGGGGGAAGGATTTAACACTGAAGCTTTCTTT; CDR3aa: CASSQGEGFNTEAFF
abundance: .; j_gene: TRBJ2-2; v_gene: TRBV11-2; d_gene: TRBD2; CDR3nt: TGTGCCAGCAGCATTAGCGGGAGTGGCACCGGGGAGCTGTTTTTT; CDR3aa: CASSISGSGTGELFF
abundance: .; j_gene: TRBJ1-6; v_gene: TRBV6-6; d_gene: .; CDR3nt: TGTGCCAGCAGTTACTACGCGACCGGGGGAGACCTCCACTTT; CDR3aa: CASSYYATGGDLHF
abundance: .; j_gene: TRBJ2-7; v_gene: TRBV30; d_gene: .; CDR3nt: TGTGCCTGGTCATGGGGGCAGGGTGTCAACGAGCAGTACTTC; CDR3aa: CAWSWGQGVNEQYF
abundance: .; j_gene: TRBJ2-7; v_gene: TRBV19; d_gene: TRBD1; CDR3nt: TGTGCCAGTAGTCTCGCGAGGGGGCGAGCGATACGAGAGCAGTACTTC; CDR3aa: CASSLARGRAIREQYF
abundance: .; j_gene: TRBJ1-2; v_gene: TRBV6-2/TRBV6-3; d_gene: .; CDR3nt: TGTGCCAGCAGTCCAGGACTTAACTATGGCTACACCTTC; CDR3aa: CASSPGLNYGYTF
abundance: .; j_gene: TRBJ2-7; v_gene: TRBV6-5; d_gene: TRBD2; CDR3nt: TGTGCCAGCAGGAGACTAGCGGGAGGGTGGGAGCAGTACTTC; CDR3aa: CASRRLAGGWEQYF
abundance: .; j_gene: TRBJ2-7; v_gene: TRBV19; d_gene: TRBD1; CDR3nt: TGTGCCAGTAGTTTGACAGGGGAGGTTGTCGAGCAGTACTTC; CDR3aa: CASSLTGEVVEQYF
abundance: .; j_gene: TRBJ1-1; v_gene: TRBV30; d_gene: .; CDR3nt: TGTGCCTGGACAGGGAAGGGGAACACTGAAGCTTTCTTT; CDR3aa: CAWTGKGNTEAFF
abundance: .; j_gene: TRBJ2-1; v_gene: TRBV7-3; d_gene: TRBD2; CDR3nt: TGTGCCAGCCGCACATTCGCGGTAGCGGGAAATTTGTTCTTC; CDR3aa: CASRTFAVAGNLFF
abundance: once; j_gene: TRBJ2-3; v_gene: TRBV7-2; d_gene: TRBD2; CDR3nt: TGTGCCAGCAGCTTACGCGGGGGGGAGGATACGCAGTATTTT; CDR3aa: CASSLRGGEDTQYF
abundance: .; j_gene: TRBJ1-1; v_gene: TRBV27; d_gene: .; CDR3nt: TGTGCCAGCTCGAATCAAGGGGACACTGAAGCTTTCTTT; CDR3aa: CASSNQGDTEAFF
abundance: .; j_gene: TRBJ1-1; v_gene: TRBV5-6; d_gene: TRBD1; CDR3nt: TGTGCCAGCAGCTTGGGGACAGGGGTTAAGGCCACTGAAGCTTTCTTT; CDR3aa: CASSLGTGVKATEAFF
abundance: .; j_gene: TRBJ2-7; v_gene: TRBV7-2; d_gene: .; CDR3nt: TGTGCCAGCAGCTTACGTGTTGCTAGCGAGATCTCCTACGAGCAGTACTTC; CDR3aa: CASSLRVASEISYEQYF